These T cell receptor beta chains were read from a single sample in a study of regulatory T cells in long-lasting Graves disease. TCRdb passed the multiplex PCR reads through MiXCR, listing each CDR3 protein once. Altogether around 500,000 distinct CDR3 sequences are present, less than 25% being singletons, with the ten largest covering 7% to 9.5%. The sequencing used peripheral blood mononuclear cells (PBMCs), collected when the disease was refractory, from a patient treated with antithyroid drugs. Receptors were obtained from a female donor with Graves disease. Each CDR3 is given with its conserved first and last residue. D genes are given only for firm matches. Size tells how often a clone was seen (once, few, many) or the class of an expanded clone, and some rows leave it out.

cdr3_nt | cdr3_aa | clone_size | cdr3_length | j_call | v_call | d_call
TGTGCCAGCCTCAGGGGGCGAAACACTGAAGCTTTCTTT | CASLRGRNTEAFF | . | 13 | TRBJ1-1 | TRBV7-2 | TRBD1
TGCGCCAGCAGCCAAGATGGTACAGGGGGCTATAATTCACCCCTCCACTTT | CASSQDGTGGYNSPLHF | few | 17 | TRBJ1-6 | TRBV4-3 | TRBD1
TGCGCCAGCAGCCAAGGAGGGTGGCAGCCCCAGCATTTT | CASSQGGWQPQHF | once | 13 | TRBJ1-5 | TRBV4-1 | .
TGCGCCAGCTGCCGACTCCGGGGGGGCAAAAACATTCAGTACTTC | CASCRLRGGKNIQYF | . | 15 | TRBJ2-4 | TRBV5-1 | TRBD2
TGTGCCAGCAGCCCGGGACAGAGACCCTACGAGCAGTACTTC | CASSPGQRPYEQYF | few | 14 | TRBJ2-7 | TRBV5-4 | TRBD1
TGTGCCTGGAGTGTACTTCTAGCGGGAGGGGAGCTGTTTTTT | CAWSVLLAGGELFF | few | 14 | TRBJ2-2 | TRBV30 | TRBD2
TGTGCCAGCGGAGACAGGGGGCGAGGGAACACTGAAGCTTTCTTT | CASGDRGRGNTEAFF | many | 15 | TRBJ1-1 | TRBV12-3/TRBV12-4 | TRBD1
TGTGCCAGCAGTTACTCGCCTAGCCGGAATGAGCAGTTCTTC | CASSYSPSRNEQFF | . | 14 | TRBJ2-1 | TRBV6-2/TRBV6-3 | .
TGTGCCAGCAGCCAATTCATGGGGGTTCGGAATGAGCAGTTCTTC | CASSQFMGVRNEQFF | . | 15 | TRBJ2-1 | TRBV28 | .
TGTGCCAGCACCGAAAGGGGACAGCTAGCCAAAAACATTCAGTACTTC | CASTERGQLAKNIQYF | many | 16 | TRBJ2-4 | TRBV2 | TRBD1
TGTGCCAGCAGCTTAGGCCCTCAGGGGGCCTACTACGAGCAGTACTTC | CASSLGPQGAYYEQYF | few | 16 | TRBJ2-7 | TRBV11-2 | TRBD1
TGTGCCAGCAGTGATAGGGCGGCCGTATTTGGCGAAAAACTGTTTTTT | CASSDRAAVFGEKLFF | many | 16 | TRBJ1-4 | TRBV2 | .
TGTGCCAGCAGCTTCGGGACCCCTGCAACTAATGAAAAACTGTTTTTT | CASSFGTPATNEKLFF | many | 16 | TRBJ1-4 | TRBV5-4 | .
TGTGCCAGCAGATACTCTAGCGGGAGTGGAGAGACCCAGTACTTC | CASRYSSGSGETQYF | . | 15 | TRBJ2-5 | TRBV28 | TRBD2
TGTGCCAGCAGTGAGCTAGCGGGAGGGCCTGGCTATGAGCAGTTCTTC | CASSELAGGPGYEQFF | . | 16 | TRBJ2-1 | TRBV27 | TRBD2
TGTGCCAGCAGCTGGGACCCCGGCCTAGGTGGGGCCAACGTCCTGACTTTC | CASSWDPGLGGANVLTF | . | 17 | TRBJ2-6 | TRBV7-9 | .
TGTGCCGGCAGCGACCCCAGCTCCTACGAGCAGTACTTC | CAGSDPSSYEQYF | . | 13 | TRBJ2-7 | TRBV7-9 | .
TGTGCCAGCAGCCCAATCGAGGGAGTCGAGCAGTACTTC | CASSPIEGVEQYF | many | 13 | TRBJ2-7 | TRBV11-2 | .
TGCAGTGCCAAGAGCGGGGGCTTGAGCAATCAGCCCCAGCATTTT | CSAKSGGLSNQPQHF | many | 15 | TRBJ1-5 | TRBV20-1 | .
TGTGCCGGAGGGGGATTCTCTGGAAACACCATATATTTT | CAGGGFSGNTIYF | . | 13 | TRBJ1-3 | TRBV28 | .
TGTGCCTGGAGTGTAGCAGGGGGCTCTGGGGCCAACGTCCTGACTTTC | CAWSVAGGSGANVLTF | . | 16 | TRBJ2-6 | TRBV30 | TRBD1
TGTGCCAGCAGTTTGTGGGGACTAGCGAGTGAGCAGTACTTC | CASSLWGLASEQYF | many | 14 | TRBJ2-7 | TRBV28 | TRBD2
TGCAGCGTCGTCCTACTAGCTTACGTGGTCTTC | CSVVLLAYVVF | . | 11 | TRBJ2-1 | TRBV29-1 | .
TGTGCCAGCAGTCAGGGGTCAAATCAGCCCCAGTATTTT | CASSQGSNQPQYF | . | 13 | TRBJ2-3 | TRBV7-8 | .
TGTGCCAGCAGCCAGACTAGCGGGAGACCGCGGGAGCAGTACTTC | CASSQTSGRPREQYF | many | 15 | TRBJ2-7 | TRBV6-1 | TRBD2
TGTGCCAGCAGCTTATTTCGGGGGATCGGTGGCTACACCTTC | CASSLFRGIGGYTF | many | 14 | TRBJ1-2 | TRBV13 | .
TGCGCCAGCAGCTACGAAGTCGGTCCGAACACCGGGGAGCTGTTTTTT | CASSYEVGPNTGELFF | many | 16 | TRBJ2-2 | TRBV5-1 | .
TGTGCCAGCAGCCCCCGACTAGCGGGAGGGGTCGAGCAGTACTTC | CASSPRLAGGVEQYF | . | 15 | TRBJ2-7 | TRBV3-1 | TRBD2
TGTGCCAGCAGCTTAGATGGAGCGGGGGCCTCCTACAATGAGCAGTTCTTC | CASSLDGAGASYNEQFF | . | 17 | TRBJ2-1 | TRBV7-8 | TRBD2
TGCAGTGCTAGAGATCAGACGGGAGGGAGCCACGAGCAGTACTTC | CSARDQTGGSHEQYF | many | 15 | TRBJ2-7 | TRBV20-1 | TRBD2
TGTGCCAGCAGGTTAACTAGCGGGAGGTCCTACGAGCAGTACTTC | CASRLTSGRSYEQYF | many | 15 | TRBJ2-7 | TRBV28 | TRBD2
TGTGCCTGGAGCCGGGACGGAGCCGATTTCTATGGCTACACCTTC | CAWSRDGADFYGYTF | . | 15 | TRBJ1-2 | TRBV30 | .
TGTGCCAGCAGCCCAACGAGGGGGGCGAACACTGAAGCTTTCTTT | CASSPTRGANTEAFF | few | 15 | TRBJ1-1 | TRBV4-2 | .
TGCAGCGTGATGACAGGCCGCGGGGAGCTGTTTTTT | CSVMTGRGELFF | . | 12 | TRBJ2-2 | TRBV29-1 | .
TGCAGTGCTAGAGATTTTACAGACTACGAGCAGTACTTC | CSARDFTDYEQYF | . | 13 | TRBJ2-7 | TRBV20-1 | .
TGTGCCAGCAGTTTATCAACTAGCGGGAGCGCCAATTACGAGCAGTACTTC | CASSLSTSGSANYEQYF | few | 17 | TRBJ2-7 | TRBV28 | TRBD2
TGCGCCAGCAGCCAACCGCTGCGAGATTTACAGGGGGCTAACTATGGCTACACCTTC | CASSQPLRDLQGANYGYTF | . | 19 | TRBJ1-2 | TRBV4-1 | TRBD1